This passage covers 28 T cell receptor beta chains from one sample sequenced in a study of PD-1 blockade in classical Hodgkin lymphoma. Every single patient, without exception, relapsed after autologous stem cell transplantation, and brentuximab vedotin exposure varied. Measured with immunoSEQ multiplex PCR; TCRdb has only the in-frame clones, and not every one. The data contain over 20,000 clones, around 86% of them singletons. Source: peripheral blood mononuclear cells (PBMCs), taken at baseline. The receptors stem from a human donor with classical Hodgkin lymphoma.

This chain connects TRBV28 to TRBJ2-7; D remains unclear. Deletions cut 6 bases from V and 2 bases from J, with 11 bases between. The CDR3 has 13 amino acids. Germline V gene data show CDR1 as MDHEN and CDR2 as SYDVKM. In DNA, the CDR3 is TGTGCCAGCAGGGACGCAGGCCCCTACGAGCAGTACTTC. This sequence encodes CASRDAGPYEQYF.

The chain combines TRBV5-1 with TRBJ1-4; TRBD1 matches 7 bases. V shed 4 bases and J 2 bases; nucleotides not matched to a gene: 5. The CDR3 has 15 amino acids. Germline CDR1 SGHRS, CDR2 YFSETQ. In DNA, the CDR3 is TGCGCCAGCAGCCCCACAGGGGTGACTAATGAAAAACTGTTTTTT. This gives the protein CASSPTGVTNEKLFF.

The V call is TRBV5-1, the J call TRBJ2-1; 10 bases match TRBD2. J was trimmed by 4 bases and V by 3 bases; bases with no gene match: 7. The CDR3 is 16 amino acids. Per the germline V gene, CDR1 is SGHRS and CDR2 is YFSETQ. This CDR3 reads CASSSRERGGYNEQFF. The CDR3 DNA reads TGCGCCAGCAGCTCCAGAGAGCGGGGGGGGTACAATGAGCAGTTCTTC.

CDR3 coding DNA: TGTGCCAGCAAAGGGGACACATCCTCCTACGAGCAGTACTTC. Amino acid sequence: CASKGDTSSYEQYF. The genes are TRBV6-5 and TRBJ2-7; perhaps TRBD1 as D (6 bases). Germline loops: CDR1 MNHEY, CDR2 SVGAGI. The germline V and J ends were trimmed by 7 bases and 0 bases, with 13 bases remaining between them. CDR3 length: 14 amino acids.

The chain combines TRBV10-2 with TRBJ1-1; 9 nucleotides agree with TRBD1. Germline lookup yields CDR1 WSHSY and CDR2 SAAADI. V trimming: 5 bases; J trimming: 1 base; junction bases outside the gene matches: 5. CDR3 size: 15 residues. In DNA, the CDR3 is TGCGCCAGCAGTTACCCGGGACAGGGGAACACTGAAGCTTTCTTT. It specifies CASSYPGQGNTEAFF.

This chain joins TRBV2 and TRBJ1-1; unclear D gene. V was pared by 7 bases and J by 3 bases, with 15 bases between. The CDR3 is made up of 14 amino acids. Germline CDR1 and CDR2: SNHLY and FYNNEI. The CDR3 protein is CASMKGSVDTEAFF. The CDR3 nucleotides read TGTGCCAGCATGAAGGGCTCCGTCGACACTGAAGCTTTCTTT.

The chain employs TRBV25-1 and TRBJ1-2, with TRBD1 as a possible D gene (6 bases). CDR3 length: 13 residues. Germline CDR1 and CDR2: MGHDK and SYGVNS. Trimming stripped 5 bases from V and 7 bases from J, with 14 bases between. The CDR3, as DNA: TGTGCCAGCAGTTGGACGGGGGCTGGTGGCTACACCTTC. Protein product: CASSWTGAGGYTF.

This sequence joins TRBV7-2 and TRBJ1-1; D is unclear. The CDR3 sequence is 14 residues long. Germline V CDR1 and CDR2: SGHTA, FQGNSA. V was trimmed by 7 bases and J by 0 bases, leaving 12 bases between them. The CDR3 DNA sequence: TGTGCCAGCACATTGGGTTTTATGAACACTGAAGCTTTCTTT. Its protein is CASTLGFMNTEAFF.

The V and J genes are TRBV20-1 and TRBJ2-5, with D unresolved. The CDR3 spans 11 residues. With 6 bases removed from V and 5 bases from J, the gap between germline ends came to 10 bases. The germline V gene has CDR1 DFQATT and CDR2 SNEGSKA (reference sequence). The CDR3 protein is CSAVVGETQYF. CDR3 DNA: TGCAGTGCCGTGGTCGGGGAGACCCAGTACTTC.

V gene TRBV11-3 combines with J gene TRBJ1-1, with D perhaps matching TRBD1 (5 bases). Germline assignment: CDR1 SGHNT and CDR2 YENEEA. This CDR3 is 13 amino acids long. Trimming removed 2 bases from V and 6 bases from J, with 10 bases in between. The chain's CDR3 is CASSLRRDAEAFF. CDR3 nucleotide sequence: TGTGCCAGCAGCTTACGCAGGGATGCTGAAGCTTTCTTT.

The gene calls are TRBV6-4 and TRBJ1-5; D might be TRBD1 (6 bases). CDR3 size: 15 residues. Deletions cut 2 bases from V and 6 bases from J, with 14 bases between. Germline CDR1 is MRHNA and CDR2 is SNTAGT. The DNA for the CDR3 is TGTGCCAGCAGTGACGAAGAGGGAGGGGGTCAGCCCCAGCATTTT. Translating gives CASSDEEGGGQPQHF.

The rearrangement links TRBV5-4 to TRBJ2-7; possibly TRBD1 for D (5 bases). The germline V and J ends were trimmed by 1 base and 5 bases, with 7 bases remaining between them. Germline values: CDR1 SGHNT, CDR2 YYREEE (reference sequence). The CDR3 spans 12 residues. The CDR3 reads CASSLKGNEQYF. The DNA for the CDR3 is TGTGCCAGCAGCTTGAAGGGGAACGAGCAGTACTTC.

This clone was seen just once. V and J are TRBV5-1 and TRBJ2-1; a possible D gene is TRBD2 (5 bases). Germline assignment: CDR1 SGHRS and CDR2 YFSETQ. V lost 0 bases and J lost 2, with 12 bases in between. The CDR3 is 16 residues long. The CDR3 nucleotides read TGCGCCAGCAGCTTGGAGACACTAGACACCTACAATGAGCAGTTCTTC. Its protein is CASSLETLDTYNEQFF.

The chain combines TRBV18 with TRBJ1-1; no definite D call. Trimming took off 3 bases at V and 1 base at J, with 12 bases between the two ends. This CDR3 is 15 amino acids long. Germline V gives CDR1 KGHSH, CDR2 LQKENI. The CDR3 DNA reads TGTGCCAGCTCACCCGACCGTGGATCGAACACTGAAGCTTTCTTT. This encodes CASSPDRGSNTEAFF.

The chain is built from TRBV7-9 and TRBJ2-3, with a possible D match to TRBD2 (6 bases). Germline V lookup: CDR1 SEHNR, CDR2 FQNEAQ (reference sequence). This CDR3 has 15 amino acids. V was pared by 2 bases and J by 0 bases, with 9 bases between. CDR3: CASSLSAGSTDTQYF. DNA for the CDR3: TGTGCCAGCAGCTTATCGGCGGGGAGCACAGATACGCAGTATTTT. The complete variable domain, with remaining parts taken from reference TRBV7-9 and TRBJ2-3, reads DTGVSQNPRHKITKRGQNVTFRCDPISEHNRLYWYRQTLGQGPEFLTYFQNEAQLEKSRLLSDRFSAERPKGSFSTLEIQRTEQGDSAMYLCASSLSAGSTDTQYFGPGTRLTVL.

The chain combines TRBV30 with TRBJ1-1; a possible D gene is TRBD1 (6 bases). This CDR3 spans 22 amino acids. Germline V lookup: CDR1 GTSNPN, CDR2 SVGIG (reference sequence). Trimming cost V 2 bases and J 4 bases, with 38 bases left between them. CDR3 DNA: TGTGCCTGGAGTTATCCCTCTAGGGACATTCCATCCTTCCTCCGGAGGTTCACTGAAGCTTTCTTT. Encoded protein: CAWSYPSRDIPSFLRRFTEAFF.

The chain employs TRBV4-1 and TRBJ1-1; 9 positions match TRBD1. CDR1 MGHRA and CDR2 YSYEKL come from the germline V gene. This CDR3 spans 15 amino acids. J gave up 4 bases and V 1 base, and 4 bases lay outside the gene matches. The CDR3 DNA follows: TGCGCCAGCAGCCAAGGGGGGACAGGGCTCACTGAAGCTTTCTTT. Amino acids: CASSQGGTGLTEAFF.

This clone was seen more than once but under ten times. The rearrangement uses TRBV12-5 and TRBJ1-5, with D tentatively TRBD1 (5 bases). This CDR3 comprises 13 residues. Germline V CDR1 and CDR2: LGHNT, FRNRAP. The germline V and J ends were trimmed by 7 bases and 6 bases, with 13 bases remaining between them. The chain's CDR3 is CASASSGGQPQHF. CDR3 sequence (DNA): TGTGCTAGTGCCTCCAGCGGGGGTCAGCCCCAGCATTTT.

The CDR3 sequence: CASRLKETQYF. CDR3 nucleotides: TGTGCCAGCAGACTGAAAGAGACCCAGTACTTC. V gene TRBV2 combines with J gene TRBJ2-5; D unclear. Germline CDR1 and CDR2: SNHLY and FYNNEI. V dropped 6 bases and J dropped 3 bases, with 5 bases sitting between them. The CDR3 runs to 11 residues.

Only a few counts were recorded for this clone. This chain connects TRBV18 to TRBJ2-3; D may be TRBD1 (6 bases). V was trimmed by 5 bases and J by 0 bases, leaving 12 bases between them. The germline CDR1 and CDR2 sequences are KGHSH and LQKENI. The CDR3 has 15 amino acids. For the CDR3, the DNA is TGTGCCAGCTCATCAAAGGACAGCAGCACAGATACGCAGTATTTT. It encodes CASSSKDSSTDTQYF.

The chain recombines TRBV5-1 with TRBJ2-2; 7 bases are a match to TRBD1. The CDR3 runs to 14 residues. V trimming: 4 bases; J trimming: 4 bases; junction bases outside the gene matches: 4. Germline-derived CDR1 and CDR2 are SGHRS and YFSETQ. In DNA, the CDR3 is TGCGCCAGCAGCCTCCAGGGGGTCACCGGGGAGCTGTTTTTT. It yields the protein CASSLQGVTGELFF.

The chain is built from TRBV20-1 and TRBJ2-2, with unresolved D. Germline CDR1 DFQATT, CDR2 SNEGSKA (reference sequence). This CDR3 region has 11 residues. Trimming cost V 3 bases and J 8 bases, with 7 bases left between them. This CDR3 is CSASFGGELFF. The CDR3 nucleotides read TGCAGTGCTAGTTTTGGAGGGGAGCTGTTTTTT.

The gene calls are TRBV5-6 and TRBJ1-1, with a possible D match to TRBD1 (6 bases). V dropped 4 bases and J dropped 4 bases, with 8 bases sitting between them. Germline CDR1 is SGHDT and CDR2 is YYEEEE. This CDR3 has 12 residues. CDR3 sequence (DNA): TGTGCCAGCAGCCGCAGGGGCACTGAAGCTTTCTTT. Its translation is CASSRRGTEAFF.

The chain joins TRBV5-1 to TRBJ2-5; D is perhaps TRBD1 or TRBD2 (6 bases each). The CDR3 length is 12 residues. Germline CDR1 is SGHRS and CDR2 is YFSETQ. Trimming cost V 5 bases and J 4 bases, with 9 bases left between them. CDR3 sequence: CASSEGGETQYF. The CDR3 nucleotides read TGCGCCAGCAGTGAGGGGGGAGAGACCCAGTACTTC. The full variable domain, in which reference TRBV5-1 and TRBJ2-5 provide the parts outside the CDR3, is KAGVTQTPRYLIKTRGQQVTLSCSPISGHRSVSWYQQTPGQGLQFLFEYFSETQRNKGNFPGRFSGRQFSNSRSEMNVSTLELGDSALYLCASSEGGETQYFGPGTRLLVL.

The CDR3 DNA follows: TGTGCCAGCAGCTTGTGGACGGGGGGCACTGAAGCTTTCTTT. Its translation is CASSLWTGGTEAFF. J is TRBJ1-1 and V is TRBV5-5; maybe TRBD1 (5 bases). V gave up 1 base and J gave up 4 bases, with 11 bases separating them. Germline CDR1 SGHKS, CDR2 YYEKEE (reference sequence). This CDR3 has 14 amino acids.

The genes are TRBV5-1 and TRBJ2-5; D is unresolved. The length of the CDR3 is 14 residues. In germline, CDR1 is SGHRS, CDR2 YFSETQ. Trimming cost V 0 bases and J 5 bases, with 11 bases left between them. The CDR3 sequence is CASSLDPAVETQYF. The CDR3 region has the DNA TGCGCCAGCAGCTTGGATCCCGCCGTGGAGACCCAGTACTTC.

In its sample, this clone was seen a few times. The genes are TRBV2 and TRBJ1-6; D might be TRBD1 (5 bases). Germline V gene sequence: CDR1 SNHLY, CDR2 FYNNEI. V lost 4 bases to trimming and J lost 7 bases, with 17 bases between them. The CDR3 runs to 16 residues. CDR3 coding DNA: TGTGCCAGCAGTGTACCACTGCGGGGGAACAATTCACCCCTCCACTTT. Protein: CASSVPLRGNNSPLHF. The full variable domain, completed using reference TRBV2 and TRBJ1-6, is EPEVTQTPSHQVTQMGQEVILRCVPISNHLYFYWYRQILGQKVEFLVSFYNNEISEKSEIFDDQFSVERPDGSNFTLKIRSTKLEDSAMYFCASSVPLRGNNSPLHFGNGTRLTVT.

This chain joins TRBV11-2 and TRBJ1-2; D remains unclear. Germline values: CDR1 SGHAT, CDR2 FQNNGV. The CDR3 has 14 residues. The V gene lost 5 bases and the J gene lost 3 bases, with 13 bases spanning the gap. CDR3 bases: TGTGCCAGCAGCCAAGGCACGGGGTACTATGGCTACACCTTC. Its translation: CASSQGTGYYGYTF.